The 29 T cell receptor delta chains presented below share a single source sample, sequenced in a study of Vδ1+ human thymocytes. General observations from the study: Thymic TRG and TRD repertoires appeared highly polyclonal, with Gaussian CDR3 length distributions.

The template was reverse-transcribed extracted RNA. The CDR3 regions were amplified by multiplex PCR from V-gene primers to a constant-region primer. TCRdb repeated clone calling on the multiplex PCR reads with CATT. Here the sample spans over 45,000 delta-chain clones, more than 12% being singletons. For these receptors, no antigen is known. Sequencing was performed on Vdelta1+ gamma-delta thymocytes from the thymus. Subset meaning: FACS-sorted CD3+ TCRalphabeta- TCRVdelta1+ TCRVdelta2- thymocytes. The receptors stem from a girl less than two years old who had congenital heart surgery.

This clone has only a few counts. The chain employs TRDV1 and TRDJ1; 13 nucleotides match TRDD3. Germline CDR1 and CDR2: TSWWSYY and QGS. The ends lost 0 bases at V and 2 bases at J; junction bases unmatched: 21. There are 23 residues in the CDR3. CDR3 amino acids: CALGELRGYRDWGIRGVTDKLIF. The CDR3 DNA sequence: TGTGCTCTTGGGGAACTTCGGGGCTACAGGGACTGGGGGATACGTGGGGTGACCGATAAACTCATCTTT.

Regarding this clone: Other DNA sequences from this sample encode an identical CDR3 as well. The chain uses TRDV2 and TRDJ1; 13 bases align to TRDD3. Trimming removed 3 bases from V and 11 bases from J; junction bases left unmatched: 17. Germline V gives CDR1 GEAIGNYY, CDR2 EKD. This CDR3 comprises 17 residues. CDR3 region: CACDLLTGGYVFGKLIF. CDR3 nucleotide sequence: TGTGCCTGTGACCTTCTGACTGGGGGATACGTGTTTGGTAAGCTCATCTTT.

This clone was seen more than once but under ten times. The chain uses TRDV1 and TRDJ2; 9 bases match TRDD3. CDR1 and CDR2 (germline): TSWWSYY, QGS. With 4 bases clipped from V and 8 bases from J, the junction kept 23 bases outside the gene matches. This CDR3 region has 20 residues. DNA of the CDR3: TGTGCTCTTGGGGCCCCCCCTCCTAGCGAACTGGGGGACAGCACGGCACAACTCTTCTTT. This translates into CALGAPPPSELGDSTAQLFF.

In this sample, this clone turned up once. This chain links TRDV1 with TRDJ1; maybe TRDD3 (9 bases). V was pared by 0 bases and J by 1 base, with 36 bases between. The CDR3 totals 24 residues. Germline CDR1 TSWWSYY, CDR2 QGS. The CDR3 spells CALGELNPLPTLDWGSRGTDKLIF. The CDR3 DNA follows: TGTGCTCTTGGGGAACTCAACCCTCTTCCTACTCTGGACTGGGGGAGCAGGGGCACCGATAAACTCATCTTT.

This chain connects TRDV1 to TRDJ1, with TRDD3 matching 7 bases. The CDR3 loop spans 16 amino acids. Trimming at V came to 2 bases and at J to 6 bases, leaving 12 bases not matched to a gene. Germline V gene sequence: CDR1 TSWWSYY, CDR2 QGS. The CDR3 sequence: CALGEVLSTGVNKLIF. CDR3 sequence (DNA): TGTGCTCTTGGGGAAGTCCTCTCTACTGGGGTAAATAAACTCATCTTT.

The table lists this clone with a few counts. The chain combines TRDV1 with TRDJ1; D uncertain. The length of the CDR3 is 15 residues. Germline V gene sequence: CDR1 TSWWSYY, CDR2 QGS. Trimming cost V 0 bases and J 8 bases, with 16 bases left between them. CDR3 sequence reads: CALGELALLGPKLIF. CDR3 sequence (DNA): TGTGCTCTTGGGGAACTAGCGCTACTAGGACCCAAACTCATCTTT.

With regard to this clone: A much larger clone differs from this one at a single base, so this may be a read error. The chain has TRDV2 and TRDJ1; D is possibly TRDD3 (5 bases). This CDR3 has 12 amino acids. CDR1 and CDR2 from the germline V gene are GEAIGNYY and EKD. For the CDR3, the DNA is TGTGCCGGTGAAGGGGGTGGAGAAGAACTCATCTTT. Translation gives CAGEGGGEELIF.

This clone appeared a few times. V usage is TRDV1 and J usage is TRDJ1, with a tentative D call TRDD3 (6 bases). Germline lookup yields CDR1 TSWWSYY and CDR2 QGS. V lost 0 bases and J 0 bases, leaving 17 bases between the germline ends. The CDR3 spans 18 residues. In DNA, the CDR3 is TGTGCTCTTGGGGAACTTGCTGTGGATACCGGGGACACCGATAAACTCATCTTT. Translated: CALGELAVDTGDTDKLIF.

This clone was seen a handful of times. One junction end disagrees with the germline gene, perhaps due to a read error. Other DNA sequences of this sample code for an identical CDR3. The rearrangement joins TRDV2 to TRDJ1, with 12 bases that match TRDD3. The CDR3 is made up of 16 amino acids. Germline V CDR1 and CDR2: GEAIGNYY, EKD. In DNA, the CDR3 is TGCGCCTGTGACTTGGTACTGGGGGATACAACCGATAAACTCATCTTT. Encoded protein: CACDLVLGDTTDKLIF.

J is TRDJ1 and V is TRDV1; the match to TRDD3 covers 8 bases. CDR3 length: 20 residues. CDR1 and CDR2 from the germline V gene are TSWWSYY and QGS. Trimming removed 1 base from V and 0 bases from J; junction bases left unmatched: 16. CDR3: CALGERRSYVPGDNTDKLIF. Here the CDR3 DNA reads TGTGCTCTTGGGGAACGGAGATCCTACGTACCGGGGGATAACACCGATAAACTCATCTTT.

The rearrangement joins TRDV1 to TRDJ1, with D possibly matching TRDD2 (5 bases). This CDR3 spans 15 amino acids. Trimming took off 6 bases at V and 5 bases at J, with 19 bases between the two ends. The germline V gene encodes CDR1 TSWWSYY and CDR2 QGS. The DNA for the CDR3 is TGTGCTCTTGGACCTTGCTTCCGCGGATTTGATAAACTCATCTTT. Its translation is CALGPCFRGFDKLIF.

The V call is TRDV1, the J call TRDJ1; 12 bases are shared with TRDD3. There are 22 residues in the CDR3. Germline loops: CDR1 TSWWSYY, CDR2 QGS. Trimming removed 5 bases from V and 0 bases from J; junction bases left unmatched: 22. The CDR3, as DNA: TGTGCTCTTGGGAAACATCCATCCACCTATACTGGGGGATACTCGTACACCGATAAACTCATCTTT. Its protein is CALGKHPSTYTGGYSYTDKLIF.

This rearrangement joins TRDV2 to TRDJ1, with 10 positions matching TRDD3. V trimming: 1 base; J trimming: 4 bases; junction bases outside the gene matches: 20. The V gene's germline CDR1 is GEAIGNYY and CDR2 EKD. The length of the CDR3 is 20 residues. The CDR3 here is CACDTPPIRYWGINGDKLIF. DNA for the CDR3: TGTGCCTGTGACACTCCCCCTATCCGATACTGGGGGATCAACGGCGATAAACTCATCTTT.

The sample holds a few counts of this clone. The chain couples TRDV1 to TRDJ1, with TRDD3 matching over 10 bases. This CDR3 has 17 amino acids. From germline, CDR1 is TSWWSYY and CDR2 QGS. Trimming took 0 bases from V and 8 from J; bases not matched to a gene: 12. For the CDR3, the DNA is TGTGCTCTTGGGGAACTCTACGTACTGGGGGATGGCCCAAAACTCATCTTT. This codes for CALGELYVLGDGPKLIF.

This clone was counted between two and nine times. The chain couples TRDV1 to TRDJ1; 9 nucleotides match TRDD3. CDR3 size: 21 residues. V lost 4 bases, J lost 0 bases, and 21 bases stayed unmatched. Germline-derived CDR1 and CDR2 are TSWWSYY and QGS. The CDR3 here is CALGVIRRLAGGSLYTDKLIF. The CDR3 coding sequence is TGTGCTCTTGGGGTGATACGGCGTCTGGCTGGGGGATCCCTCTACACCGATAAACTCATCTTT.

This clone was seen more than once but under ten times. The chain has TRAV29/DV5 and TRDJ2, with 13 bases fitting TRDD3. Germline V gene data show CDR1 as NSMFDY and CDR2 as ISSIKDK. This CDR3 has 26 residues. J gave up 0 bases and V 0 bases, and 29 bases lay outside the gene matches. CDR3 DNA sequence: TGTGCAGCAAGCGGGTATGCCCCCCTCTACGTACTGGGGGATACGGCAATCCCCTCTTTGACAGCACAACTCTTCTTT. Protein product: CAASGYAPLYVLGDTAIPSLTAQLFF. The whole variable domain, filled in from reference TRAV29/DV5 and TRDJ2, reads DQQVKQNSPSLSVQEGRISILNCDYTNSMFDYFLWYKKYPAEGPTFLISISSIKDKNEDGRFTVFLNKSAKHLSLHIVPSQPGDSAVYFCAASGYAPLYVLGDTAIPSLTAQLFFGKGTQLIVEP.

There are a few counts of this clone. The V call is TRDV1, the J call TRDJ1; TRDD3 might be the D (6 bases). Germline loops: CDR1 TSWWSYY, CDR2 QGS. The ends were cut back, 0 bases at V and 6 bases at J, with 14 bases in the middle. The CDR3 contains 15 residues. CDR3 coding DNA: TGTGCTCTTGGGGAACTCACCGTCGGGGGACATAAACTCATCTTT. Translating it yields CALGELTVGGHKLIF.

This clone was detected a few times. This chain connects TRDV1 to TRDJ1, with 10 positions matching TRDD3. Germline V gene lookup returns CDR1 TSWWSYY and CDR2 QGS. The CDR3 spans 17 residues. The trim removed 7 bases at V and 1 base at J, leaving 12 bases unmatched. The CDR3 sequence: CALAGWGIQWGTDKLIF. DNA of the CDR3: TGTGCTCTTGCCGGTTGGGGGATACAATGGGGCACCGATAAACTCATCTTT.

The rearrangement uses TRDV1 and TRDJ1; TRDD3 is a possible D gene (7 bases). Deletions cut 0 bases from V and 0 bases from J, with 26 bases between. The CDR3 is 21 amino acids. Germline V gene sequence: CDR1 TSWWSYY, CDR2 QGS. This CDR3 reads CALGELGPPTVTGANTDKLIF. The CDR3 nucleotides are TGTGCTCTTGGGGAACTAGGGCCTCCTACGGTGACTGGGGCCAACACCGATAAACTCATCTTT.

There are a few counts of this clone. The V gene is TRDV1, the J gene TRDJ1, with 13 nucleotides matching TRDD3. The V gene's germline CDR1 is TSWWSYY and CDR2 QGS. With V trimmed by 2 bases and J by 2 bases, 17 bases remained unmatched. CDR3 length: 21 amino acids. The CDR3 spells CALGEGPRIVLGDTGTDKLIF. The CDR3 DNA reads TGTGCTCTTGGGGAAGGCCCCCGCATCGTACTGGGGGATACGGGAACCGATAAACTCATCTTT.

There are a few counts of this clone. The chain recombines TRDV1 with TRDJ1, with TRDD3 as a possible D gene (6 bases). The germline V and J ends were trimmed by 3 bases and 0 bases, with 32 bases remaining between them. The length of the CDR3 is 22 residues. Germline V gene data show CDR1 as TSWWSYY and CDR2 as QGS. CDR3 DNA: TGTGCTCTTGGGGAGTTTTTGGGGATTATTGAATTCAGGGGACCGTACACCGATAAACTCATCTTT. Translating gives CALGEFLGIIEFRGPYTDKLIF.

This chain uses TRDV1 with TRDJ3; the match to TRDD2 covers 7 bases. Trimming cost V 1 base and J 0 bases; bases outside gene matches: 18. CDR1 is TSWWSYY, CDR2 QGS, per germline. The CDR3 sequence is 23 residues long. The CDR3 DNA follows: TGTGCTCTTGGGGAACCTAGTTCCTTCCTGTCGAGTACTGACTCCTGGGACACCCGACAGATGTTTTTC. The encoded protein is CALGEPSSFLSSTDSWDTRQMFF.

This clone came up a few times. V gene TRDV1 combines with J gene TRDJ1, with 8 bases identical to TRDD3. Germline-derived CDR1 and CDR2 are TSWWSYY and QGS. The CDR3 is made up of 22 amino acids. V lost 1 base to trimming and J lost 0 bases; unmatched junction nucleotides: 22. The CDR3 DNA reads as TGTGCTCTTGGGGAACGAGGGTATCCTACCCGTACTGGGGGCCCCTACACCGATAAACTCATCTTT. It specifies CALGERGYPTRTGGPYTDKLIF.

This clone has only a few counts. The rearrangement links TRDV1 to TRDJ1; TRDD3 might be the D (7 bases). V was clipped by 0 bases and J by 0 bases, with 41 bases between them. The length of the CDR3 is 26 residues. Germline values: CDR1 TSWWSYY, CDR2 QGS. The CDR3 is CALGELEKRLPAGGGLEASYTDKLIF. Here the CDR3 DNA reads TGTGCTCTTGGGGAACTAGAGAAGCGACTTCCTGCCGGTGGGGGACTAGAGGCCTCGTACACCGATAAACTCATCTTT.

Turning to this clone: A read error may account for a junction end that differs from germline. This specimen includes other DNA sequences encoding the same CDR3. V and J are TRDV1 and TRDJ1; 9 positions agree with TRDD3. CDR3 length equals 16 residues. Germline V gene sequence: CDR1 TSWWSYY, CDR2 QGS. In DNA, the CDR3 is TGTGCCCTTGAGACACCTCCGGTACTGGGGGAAACGGGTCTCATCTTT. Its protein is CALETPPVLGETGLIF.

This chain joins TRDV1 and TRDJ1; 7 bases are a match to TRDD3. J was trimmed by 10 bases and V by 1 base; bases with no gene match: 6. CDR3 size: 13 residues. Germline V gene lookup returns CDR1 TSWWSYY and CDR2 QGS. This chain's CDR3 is CALGERPGGILIF. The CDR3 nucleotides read TGTGCTCTTGGGGAACGACCGGGGGGGATACTCATCTTT.

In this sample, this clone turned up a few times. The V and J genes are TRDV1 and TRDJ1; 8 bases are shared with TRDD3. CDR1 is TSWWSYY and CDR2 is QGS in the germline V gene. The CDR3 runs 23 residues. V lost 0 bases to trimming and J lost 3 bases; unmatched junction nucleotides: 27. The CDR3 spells CALGELPDTTYGGGLGVADKLIF. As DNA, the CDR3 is TGTGCTCTTGGGGAACTCCCCGATACAACCTACGGTGGGGGATTAGGTGTAGCCGATAAACTCATCTTT.

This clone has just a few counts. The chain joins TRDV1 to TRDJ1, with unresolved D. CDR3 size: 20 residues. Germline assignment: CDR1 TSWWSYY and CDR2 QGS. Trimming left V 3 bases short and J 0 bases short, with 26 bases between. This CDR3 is CALGDEWDGVWDSNTDKLIF. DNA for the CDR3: TGTGCTCTTGGGGACGAGTGGGACGGTGTGTGGGACAGTAACACCGATAAACTCATCTTT.

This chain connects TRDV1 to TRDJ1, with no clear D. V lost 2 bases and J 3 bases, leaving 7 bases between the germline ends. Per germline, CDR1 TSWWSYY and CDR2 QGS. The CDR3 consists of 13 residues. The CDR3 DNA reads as TGTGCTCTTGGGGAAATCATAGCCGATAAACTCATCTTT. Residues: CALGEIIADKLIF.